This T cell receptor beta chain was recovered during a study of T cells in Graves' hyperthyroidism and ophthalmopathy. Turning to the study itself: Before treatment of any kind, peripheral blood was taken at initial diagnosis.

Findings and caveats of the study: Blood shared most expanded thyroid clonotypes above 0.001.

Using RNA transcripts as the source, TCR beta CDR3 regions were amplified. In the first-round RT-PCR of the TCR CDR3, the HTBI primer set was used. TCRdb ran MiXCR on the multiplex PCR reads and lists one entry per CDR3 protein. The table shows roughly 700,000 distinct CDR3 sequences, with approximately 15% occurring only once. Uncontrolled infection, other autoimmune disease, pregnancy or lactation barred patients from enrollment. This CDR3 comprises 17 residues. Germline CDR1 SEHNR, CDR2 FQNEAQ (reference sequence). V shed 5 bases, J shed 4 bases, and the junction held 15 bases outside the gene matches. Details on this clonotype: Its specificity is not known.

This TCR derives from a man in his fifties or sixties with Graves' hyperthyroidism. The chain carries TRBV7-9 and TRBJ2-3; 7 bases align to TRBD2. The material sequenced was blood. CDR3 nucleotides: TGTGCCAGCAGCCAAGATCGGCATAGCGGGTCCTCAGATACGCAGTATTTT. Translating it yields CASSQDRHSGSSDTQYF.